The present entry profiles one T cell receptor beta chain with its context. The sample is drawn from a study of shared clonotypes between healthy human individuals. Profiled with immunoSEQ multiplex PCR; TCRdb holds only in-frame clones, not every one. The sample has 1.5 million to 1.9 million clones, approximately 98% seen once. Germline-derived CDR1 and CDR2 are KGHSH and LQKENI. The CDR3 is 14 amino acids. V was pared by 0 bases and J by 6 bases, with 12 bases between. Sequenced input: naive CD4+ T cells sorted from blood. The subset is: CD45RA+ positively selected. This rearrangement joins TRBV18 to TRBJ2-7; no reliable D call. The source is a man aged 25-45 years in good health. The CDR3, as DNA: TGTGCCAGCTCACCACCGTTAGTCCTCCTCGAGCAGTACTTC. Residues: CASSPPLVLLEQYF. The full variable domain, completed using reference TRBV18 and TRBJ2-7, is NAGVMQNPRHLVRRRGQEARLRCSPMKGHSHVYWYRQLPEEGLKFMVYLQKENIIDESGMPKERFSAEFPKEGPSILRIQQVVRGDSAAYFCASSPPLVLLEQYFGPGTRLTVT.